This T cell receptor beta chain originates from a study of cytotoxic CD8 clonotypes in ibrutinib-treated CLL. Study-level background: Patients attained 25 or so partial and 2 complete responses; at median about 74 months, approximately 14 remained remitted while around 12 progressed. Overall study results and limits: Clonality increased at ibrutinib response and stayed stable in sustained remission. At progression, however, it fell back toward baseline.

Germline CDR1 SGHNT, CDR2 YENEEA. The V and J ends lost 4 bases and 4 bases, in that order; junction bases with no gene match: 13. The CDR3 is 17 residues long. This clone appeared once. As yet, its antigen is unknown. Clones were read by immunoSEQ multiplex PCR, and TCRdb kept only the in-frame ones, dropping some. This table holds 250,000 to 350,000 clones, approximately 79% found once. This clonotype was obtained from a human donor with chronic lymphocytic leukemia. Sequenced here: PBMCs, sampled at disease progression, from a patient treated with ibrutinib. J is TRBJ2-5 and V is TRBV11-3, with TRBD2 identical over 9 bases. The CDR3 DNA reads TGTGCCAGCAGCTCACGGTTTGGCGGGAGGGGGGCAGAGACCCAGTACTTC. This encodes CASSSRFGGRGAETQYF.